The 17 T cell receptor beta chains listed next were all sequenced from one sample in a study of cytotoxic CD8 clonotypes in ibrutinib-treated CLL. Assay: immunoSEQ multiplex PCR; the TCRdb copy retains only in-frame clones and omits some. The sample yields about 300,000 clones, more than 70% seen once. This material consisted of PBMCs, taken at disease progression, from a patient treated with ibrutinib. Receptor source: a human donor with chronic lymphocytic leukemia.

This chain connects TRBV28 to TRBJ1-2; no definite D call. CDR1 is MDHEN, CDR2 SYDVKM, per germline. The CDR3 is made up of 12 amino acids. V lost 5 bases to trimming and J lost 5 bases, with 9 bases between them. The CDR3 loop reads CASSPNLYGYTF. In DNA form, the CDR3 reads TGTGCCAGCAGTCCCAACCTGTATGGCTACACCTTC.

V usage is TRBV11-2 and J usage is TRBJ1-5; 7 bases line up with TRBD1. Germline CDR1 SGHAT, CDR2 FQNNGV. The CDR3 spans 17 residues. V was pared by 0 bases and J by 2 bases, with 7 bases of the junction left unmatched. DNA for the CDR3: TGTGCCAGCAGCTTAGAGGGACAGCTAAGAGGCAATCAGCCCCAGCATTTT. Its protein product is CASSLEGQLRGNQPQHF.

The V gene is TRBV7-2, the J gene TRBJ2-3; 7 bases agree with TRBD1. The V segment lost 8 bases and the J segment 1 base; nucleotides outside the gene matches: 6. Germline V gene sequence: CDR1 SGHTA, CDR2 FQGNSA. CDR3 length equals 14 residues. The CDR3 spells CASGVGQGTDTQYF. The CDR3 DNA sequence: TGTGCCAGCGGGGTCGGACAGGGCACAGATACGCAGTATTTT.

The genes are TRBV23-1 and TRBJ2-5; maybe TRBD1 (5 bases). TRBV23-1 is flagged as an ORF with uncertain function. The CDR3 sequence is 15 residues long. The V end was cut by 2 bases, the J end by 2 bases, with 12 bases between. This chain's CDR3 is CASSQKGREQETQYF. The CDR3 DNA sequence: TGCGCCAGCAGTCAAAAGGGCAGGGAACAAGAGACCCAGTACTTC.

This chain uses TRBV19 with TRBJ1-1, with 7 positions matching TRBD1. CDR3 length: 14 residues. After removal of 3 bases from V and 3 bases from J, the junction contained 4 bases not matched to a gene. Germline loops: CDR1 LNHDA, CDR2 SQIVND (reference sequence). CDR3 sequence: CASSIQGGYTEAFF. CDR3 in DNA: TGTGCCAGTAGTATTCAGGGGGGTTACACTGAAGCTTTCTTT.

V is TRBV5-1 and J is TRBJ2-5; a weak D match, TRBD2 (6 bases). Between the trimmed V and J ends, which lost 5 bases and 2 bases, there was a span of 10 bases. The CDR3 length is 13 residues. Germline V gene sequence: CDR1 SGHRS, CDR2 YFSETQ. CDR3 nucleotide sequence: TGCGCCAGCAGGGAGGGAGTGCAAGAGACCCAGTACTTC. This sequence encodes CASREGVQETQYF.

This clone was detected only a few times. DNA for the CDR3: TGTGCCAGCAGTGAATGGGCGCGCAGCAATCAGCCCCAGCATTTT. Translated, it gives CASSEWARSNQPQHF. The chain joins TRBV2 to TRBJ1-5; no clear D gene. Looked up from germline, CDR1 is SNHLY and CDR2 is FYNNEI. This CDR3 spans 15 amino acids. V was clipped by 2 bases and J by 1 base, with 9 bases between them.

This clone has only a few counts. V and J are TRBV18 and TRBJ1-2; D gene ambiguous. The V gene lost 2 bases and the J gene lost 6 bases, with 10 bases spanning the gap. Germline CDR1 KGHSH, CDR2 LQKENI. The CDR3 loop spans 13 amino acids. The CDR3 is CASSPKRTDGYTF. For the CDR3, the DNA is TGTGCCAGCTCACCAAAGAGGACCGATGGCTACACCTTC.

The CDR3 bases are TGTGCCAGCAGCTTAGCGGCCTTAGGGCAGCAGTACTTC. This translates into CASSLAALGQQYF. The J gene is TRBJ2-5, the V gene TRBV7-9; no clear D. The CDR3 is 13 amino acids. Trimming left V 0 bases short and J 11 bases short, with 13 bases between. CDR1 is SEHNR, CDR2 FQNEAQ, per germline (reference sequence).

The genes are TRBV29-1 and TRBJ2-3; 9 bases map to TRBD2. The CDR3 loop spans 17 amino acids. The germline V gene has CDR1 SQVTM and CDR2 ANQGSEA. J lost 3 bases, V lost 3 bases, and 13 bases had no gene match. CDR3 in DNA: TGCAGCGTTGATAGTATCCTAGCGGGGAAGTCAACAGATACGCAGTATTTT. It yields the protein CSVDSILAGKSTDTQYF.

This clone was counted between two and nine times. The V gene is TRBV6-6, the J gene TRBJ1-2; 9 bases line up with TRBD1. CDR3 length: 15 amino acids. The J segment lost 8 bases and the V segment lost 7 bases, leaving 14 bases of the junction unmatched. The germline V gene has CDR1 MNHNY and CDR2 SVGAGI (reference sequence). The CDR3 bases are TGTGCCAGCATCTCCTTGACAGGGGGAACTAGAGGCTACACCTTC. Translation: CASISLTGGTRGYTF.

The chain joins TRBV19 to TRBJ2-2; D remains unclear. This CDR3 is built from 14 residues. V lost 4 bases and J 1 base, leaving 7 bases between the germline ends. The V gene's germline CDR1 is LNHDA and CDR2 SQIVND (reference sequence). This CDR3 is CASSRRGNTGELFF. In DNA form, the CDR3 reads TGTGCCAGTAGTAGAAGAGGGAACACCGGGGAGCTGTTTTTT.

This clone was recorded a few times. The chain joins TRBV19 to TRBJ1-5, with 7 bases fitting TRBD1. This CDR3 has 13 residues. CDR1 LNHDA and CDR2 SQIVND come from the germline V gene (reference sequence). V shed 6 bases, J shed 6 bases, and the junction held 5 bases outside the gene matches. The CDR3 DNA reads TGTGCCAGTAGCCCAGGGGGAGGTCAGCCCCAGCATTTT. The encoded protein is CASSPGGGQPQHF.

The chain combines TRBV28 with TRBJ2-7, with D unclear. Germline CDR1 MDHEN, CDR2 SYDVKM. Trimming cost V 4 bases and J 5 bases, with 18 bases left between them. The CDR3 extends over 15 amino acids. The CDR3 loop is CASSSSSVGFNEQYF. The CDR3, as DNA: TGTGCCAGCAGTTCCTCATCCGTGGGCTTCAACGAGCAGTACTTC.

In its sample, this clone was seen a few times. The chain carries TRBV6-5 and TRBJ2-7, with TRBD2 matching over 9 bases. V lost 4 bases to trimming and J lost 3 bases; unmatched junction nucleotides: 7. Germline V lookup: CDR1 MNHEY, CDR2 SVGAGI. The CDR3 contains 15 residues. DNA for the CDR3: TGTGCCAGCAGTTTCTTAGCGGGAGCTGGCTACGAGCAGTACTTC. This codes for CASSFLAGAGYEQYF.

The chain has TRBV29-1 and TRBJ2-4, with D possibly matching TRBD1 (6 bases). CDR1 and CDR2 from the germline V gene are SQVTM and ANQGSEA. This CDR3 contains 13 residues. The V and J ends lost 4 bases and 1 base respectively, with 8 bases between them. The CDR3 DNA reads as TGCAGCGTTGGGACAGACGCCAAAAACATTCAGTACTTC. The encoded protein is CSVGTDAKNIQYF.

This clone was seen a few times. This chain uses TRBV7-8 with TRBJ2-1; 15 nucleotides match TRBD2. The CDR3 covers 16 residues. Germline lookup yields CDR1 SGHVS and CDR2 FQNEAQ. Losses at the gene ends were 4 bases for V and 9 bases for J; bases not matched to a gene: 7. This CDR3 is CASSWPGTSGGPEQFF. CDR3 sequence (DNA): TGTGCCAGCAGCTGGCCCGGGACTAGCGGGGGGCCTGAGCAGTTCTTC.